This T cell receptor beta chain came from a study of identifying expanded T cells in peripheral blood. The study, taken as a whole, reports: About 1.2 clones differed between technical replicates, versus around 15 and 18 over time. Clone count variance between roughly 2-week samples rose with total template count.

On this clone itself: Its antigen is unknown.

V shed 10 bases and J 8 bases; nucleotides not matched to a gene: 10. Per germline, CDR1 MNHEY and CDR2 SVGAGI. The CDR3 totals 14 residues. The assay was immunoSEQ multiplex PCR, and TCRdb's table has in-frame clones only and misses some. The sample yields 70,000 to 95,000 clones, about 90% seen once. This chain joins TRBV6-5 and TRBJ2-3; the match to TRBD2 covers 12 bases. The receptor was isolated from a person aged 18 to 75 in good health. Sample: blood. The CDR3 DNA reads as TGTGCCACCTTGGCTAGCGGGAGGGCCGGTACGCAGTATTTT. This codes for CATLASGRAGTQYF.